This TCR beta chain comes out of a study of CD8 T cells in ankylosing spondylitis. This clonotype was observed a handful of times. Antigen specificity is unknown. Regarding the study as a whole: Certain motif variants had earlier appeared in reactive arthritis synovial fluid and blood. There was a TCR beta motif, made of several highly homologous variants, that appeared characteristic of ankylosing spondylitis blood. Reportedly, significant enrichment of disease-linked clones occurred in matched ankylosing spondylitis synovial fluid. Clones linked with disease were CD8+ and fairly uncommon in the peripheral blood.

Construction of TCR beta libraries was performed using quantitative 5'-RACE with molecular barcodes. One entry per CDR3 protein results from TCRdb running MiXCR on the 5' RACE reads. In the table there are 450,000 or so distinct CDR3 sequences, 20% to 30% of which are singletons. Trimming cost V 1 base and J 6 bases, with 13 bases left between them. The CDR3 length is 15 residues. The germline gives CDR1 MGHDK, CDR2 SYGVNS. This clonotype was obtained from a male donor with ankylosing spondylitis. The V gene is TRBV25-1, the J gene TRBJ2-1; D is perhaps TRBD2 (5 bases). The sequencing input was blood, either unsorted or a sorted T cell fraction (not recorded which). Written as DNA, the CDR3 is TGTGCCAGCAGTGAATTCACTAGGATGAGCAATGAGCAGTTCTTC. It specifies CASSEFTRMSNEQFF.